This is a list of T cell receptor beta chains from one sample in a study of Graves' ophthalmopathy and Graves' hyperthyroidism. TCRdb called the multiplex PCR reads again in MiXCR, with one record for every CDR3 protein. The sample carries about 1.1 million distinct CDR3 sequences, about 35% recorded once. The sample comprised peripheral blood or thyroid tissue (not recorded which). The receptor set was obtained from an adult man with Graves' hyperthyroidism. Each CDR3 is given with its conserved first and last residue. D genes are given only for firm matches. The size entry is marked missing in some rows and otherwise reads once, few, many or a size class.

j_call cdr3_length d_call clone_size v_call cdr3_nt cdr3_aa
TRBJ2-2 13 . . TRBV29-1 TGCAGCTACTCATGGGGGAACACCGGGGAGCTGTTTTTT CSYSWGNTGELFF
TRBJ2-7 13 . . TRBV19 TGTGCCAGTAGTATAAGTTCCCCGTACGAGCAGTACTTC CASSISSPYEQYF
TRBJ1-2 15 TRBD1 many TRBV5-1 TGCGCCAGCAGCTTAACAGGGGAGGGGGACTATGGCTACACCTTC CASSLTGEGDYGYTF
TRBJ2-7 14 . few TRBV24-1 TGTGCCACCAGTGACCCCGGGAGAGGGTACGAGCAGTACTTC CATSDPGRGYEQYF
TRBJ1-2 14 TRBD1 . TRBV12-3/TRBV12-4 TGTGCCAGCAGACCCCCGACAGGGAGGTATGGCTACACCTTC CASRPPTGRYGYTF
TRBJ1-2 13 . many TRBV19 TGTGCCAGTAACGATATACAGGGCGGGCGCTACACCTTC CASNDIQGGRYTF
TRBJ1-4 13 . many TRBV6-6 TGTGCCAGCAGTCTTCAGATCGGGGAAAAACTGTTTTTT CASSLQIGEKLFF
TRBJ1-1 11 . many TRBV10-3 TGTGCCATTTCGGGAGGGACTGAAGCTTTCTTT CAISGGTEAFF
TRBJ2-5 13 TRBD1 . TRBV6-5 TGTGCCAGCAGGACGACAGGGAAAGAGACCCAGTACTTC CASRTTGKETQYF
TRBJ2-7 13 TRBD1 many TRBV10-3 TGTGCCACAGAGAGACAGGGGGCAAGTGAGCAGTACTTC CATERQGASEQYF
TRBJ1-4 14 TRBD1 few TRBV24-1 TGTGCCACCACCCGGGACAGGGGGCATGAAAAACTGTTTTTT CATTRDRGHEKLFF